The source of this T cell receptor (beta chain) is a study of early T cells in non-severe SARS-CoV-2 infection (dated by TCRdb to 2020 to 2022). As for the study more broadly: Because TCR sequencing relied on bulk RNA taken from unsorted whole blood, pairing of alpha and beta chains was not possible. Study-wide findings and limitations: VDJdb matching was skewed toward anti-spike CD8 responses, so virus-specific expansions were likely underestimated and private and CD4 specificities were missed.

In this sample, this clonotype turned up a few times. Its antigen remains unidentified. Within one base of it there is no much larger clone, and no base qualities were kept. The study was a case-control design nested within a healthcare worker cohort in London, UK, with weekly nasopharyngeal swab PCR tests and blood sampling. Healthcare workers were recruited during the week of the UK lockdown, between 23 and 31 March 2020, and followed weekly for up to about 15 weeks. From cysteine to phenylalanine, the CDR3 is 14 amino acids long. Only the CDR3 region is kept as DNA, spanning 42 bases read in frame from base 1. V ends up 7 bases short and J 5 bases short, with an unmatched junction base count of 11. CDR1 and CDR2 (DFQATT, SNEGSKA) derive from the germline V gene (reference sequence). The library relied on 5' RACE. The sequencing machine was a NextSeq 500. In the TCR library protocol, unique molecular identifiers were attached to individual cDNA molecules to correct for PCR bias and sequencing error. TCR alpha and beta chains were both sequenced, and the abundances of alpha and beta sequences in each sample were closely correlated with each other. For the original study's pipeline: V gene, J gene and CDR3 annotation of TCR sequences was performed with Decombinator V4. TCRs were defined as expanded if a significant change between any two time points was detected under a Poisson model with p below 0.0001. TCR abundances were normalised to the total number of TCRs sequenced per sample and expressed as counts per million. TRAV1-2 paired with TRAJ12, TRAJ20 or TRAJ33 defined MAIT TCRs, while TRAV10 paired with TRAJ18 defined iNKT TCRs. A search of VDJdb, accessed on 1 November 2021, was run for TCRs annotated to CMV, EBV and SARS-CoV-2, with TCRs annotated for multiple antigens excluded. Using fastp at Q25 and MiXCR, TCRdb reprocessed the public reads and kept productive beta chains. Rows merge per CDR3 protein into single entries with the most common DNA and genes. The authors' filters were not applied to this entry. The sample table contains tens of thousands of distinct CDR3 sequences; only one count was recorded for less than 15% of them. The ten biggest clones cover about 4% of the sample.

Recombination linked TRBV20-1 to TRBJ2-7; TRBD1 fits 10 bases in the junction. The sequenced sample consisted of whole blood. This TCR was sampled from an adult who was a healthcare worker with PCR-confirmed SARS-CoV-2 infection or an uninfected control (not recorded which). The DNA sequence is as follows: TGCAGTGTTCGATTGGACAGGGGGTTCGACGAGCAGTACTTC. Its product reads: CSVRLDRGFDEQYF.